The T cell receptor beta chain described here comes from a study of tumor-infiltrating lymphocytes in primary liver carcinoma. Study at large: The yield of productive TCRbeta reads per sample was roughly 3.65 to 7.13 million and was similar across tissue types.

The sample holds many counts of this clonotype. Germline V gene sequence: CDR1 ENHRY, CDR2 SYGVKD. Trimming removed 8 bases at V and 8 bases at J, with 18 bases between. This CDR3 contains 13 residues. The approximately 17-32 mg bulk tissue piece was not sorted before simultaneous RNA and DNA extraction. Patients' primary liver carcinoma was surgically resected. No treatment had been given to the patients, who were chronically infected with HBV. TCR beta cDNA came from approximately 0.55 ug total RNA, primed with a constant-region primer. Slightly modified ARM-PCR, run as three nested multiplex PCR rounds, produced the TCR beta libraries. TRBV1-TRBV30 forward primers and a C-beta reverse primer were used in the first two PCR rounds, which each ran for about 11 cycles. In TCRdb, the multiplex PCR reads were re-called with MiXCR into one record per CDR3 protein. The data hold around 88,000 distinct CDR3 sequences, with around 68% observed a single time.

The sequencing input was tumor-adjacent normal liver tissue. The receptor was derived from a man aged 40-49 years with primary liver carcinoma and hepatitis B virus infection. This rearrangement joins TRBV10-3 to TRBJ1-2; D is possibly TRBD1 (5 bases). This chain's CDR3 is CAIHTGPQGGYTF. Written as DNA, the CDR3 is TGTGCCATCCATACGGGACCCCAGGGCGGCTACACCTTC.